This T cell receptor (beta chain) was captured in a study of STAT5B mutations in CD4+ large granular lymphocyte leukemia. Study context: Among healthy controls, a particular HLA allele went with more CDR3 'QG' motifs.

Whole-study results and caveats: Data were not HLA-matched across samples. No patients shared main leukemic clonotypes, though around 25% appeared at low frequency elsewhere.

From germline, CDR1 is SGHRS and CDR2 YFSETQ. The V gene lost 0 bases and the J gene lost 3 bases, with 7 bases spanning the gap. The CDR3 has 13 residues. This clone was seen once. What it binds is unknown. The survey-level immunoSEQ assay was used. Here immunoSEQ multiplex PCR was the method, and the copy in TCRdb shows in-frame clones only, minus some. Here the sample spans about 34,000 clones, approximately 82% being singletons. The sample was CD4+ T cells from blood buffy coats. The chain links TRBV5-1 to TRBJ2-7, with D possibly being TRBD1 (6 bases). The clonotype originates from a human donor in good health. The DNA of the CDR3 is TGCGCCAGCAGCTTGGCCAGGGGCTACGAGCAGTACTTC. This codes for CASSLARGYEQYF.